The 28 T cell receptor beta chains given below trace back to one sample, sequenced in a study of monozygotic twins with cystic fibrosis. Here immunoSEQ multiplex PCR was the method, and the copy in TCRdb shows in-frame clones only, minus some. The sample lists just over 35,000 clones, 90% to 95% occurring once. Specimen: blood. The source of these receptors is a boy between 2 and 15 years old with cystic fibrosis.

This clone appeared a single time. The chain joins TRBV15 to TRBJ1-5, with no clear D. V lost 3 bases, J lost 5 bases, and 11 bases lay in between. CDR1 and CDR2 (germline): LNHNV, YYDKDF (reference sequence). The CDR3 contains 14 residues. In DNA form, the CDR3 reads TGTGCCACCAGCAGGGACCAACGGGATCAGCCCCAGCATTTT. This translates into CATSRDQRDQPQHF.

The chain has TRBV19 and TRBJ1-5; D might be TRBD1 (5 bases). V gave up 3 bases and J gave up 3 bases, with 12 bases separating them. The CDR3 runs 15 residues. CDR1 and CDR2 from the germline V gene are LNHDA and SQIVND (reference sequence). CDR3 DNA sequence: TGTGCCAGTAGTATTACCACAGGAGACAATCAGCCCCAGCATTTT. Protein sequence: CASSITTGDNQPQHF.

Concerning this clone: One end of the junction does not line up with germline, which may come from a read error. The gene calls are TRBV7-7 and TRBJ2-3; a possible D gene is TRBD2 (6 bases). This CDR3 has 15 residues. Germline V gives CDR1 SSHAT, CDR2 FNYEAQ (reference sequence). The CDR3 spells CASSLDSGRTNTQYF. DNA for the CDR3: TGTGCTAGCAGCTTAGATAGCGGTCGTACAAATACGCAGTATTTT.

The V gene is TRBV19, the J gene TRBJ1-5; no firm D call. Germline CDR1 reads LNHDA; CDR2 reads SQIVND (reference sequence). V lost 3 bases and J lost 2, with 14 bases in between. CDR3 length: 16 amino acids. CDR3 bases: TGTGCCAGTAGTATTATCGGTGGTGGGGGCAATCAGCCCCAGCATTTT. Translation: CASSIIGGGGNQPQHF.

This sequence joins TRBV7-2 and TRBJ2-7, with D unclear. Germline CDR1 SGHTA, CDR2 FQGNSA. V was trimmed by 0 bases and J by 7 bases, leaving 7 bases between them. This CDR3 contains 12 residues. The CDR3 protein is CASSLAPREQYF. In nucleotides, the CDR3 is TGTGCCAGCAGCTTAGCTCCCCGGGAGCAGTACTTC.

The V call is TRBV29-1, the J call TRBJ2-2, with TRBD1 identical over 7 bases. The CDR3 is 14 amino acids. Unmatched junction bases numbered 3, after V lost 4 bases and J lost 1 base. The germline gives CDR1 SQVTM, CDR2 ANQGSEA. CDR3 region: CSVAGQRNTGELFF. The CDR3 DNA sequence: TGCAGCGTTGCGGGACAGAGGAACACCGGGGAGCTGTTTTTT.

This chain connects TRBV19 to TRBJ2-7; D may be TRBD1 (6 bases). From germline, CDR1 is LNHDA and CDR2 SQIVND (reference sequence). V lost 3 bases and J 2 bases, leaving 11 bases between the germline ends. The CDR3 extends over 14 amino acids. The CDR3 spells CASSITDRTYEQYF. For the CDR3, the DNA is TGTGCCAGTAGTATTACCGACAGGACCTACGAGCAGTACTTC.

This clone has only one observation. V usage is TRBV9 and J usage is TRBJ1-6, with D possibly matching TRBD1 (6 bases). The germline V and J ends were trimmed by 7 bases and 7 bases, with 18 bases remaining between them. This CDR3 has 15 amino acids. CDR1 is SGDLS, CDR2 YYNGEE, per germline. CDR3 sequence reads: CASARGWDTNSPLHF. CDR3 sequence (DNA): TGTGCCAGCGCCCGTGGCTGGGACACCAATTCACCCCTCCACTTT. The whole variable domain, remainder taken from reference TRBV9 and TRBJ1-6, is DSGVTQTPKHLITATGQRVTLRCSPRSGDLSVYWYQQSLDQGLQFLIQYYNGEERAKGNILERFSAQQFPDLHSELNLSSLELGDSALYFCASARGWDTNSPLHFGNGTRLTVT.

V usage is TRBV5-1 and J usage is TRBJ2-3; D not resolved. The V and J ends lost 1 base and 0 bases respectively, with 6 bases between them. The CDR3 is made up of 14 amino acids. Germline V gene lookup returns CDR1 SGHRS and CDR2 YFSETQ. The CDR3 loop reads CASSLSTSTDTQYF. The CDR3, as DNA: TGCGCCAGCAGCTTGTCGACTAGCACAGATACGCAGTATTTT.

The chain combines TRBV7-2 with TRBJ1-2; weak D call: TRBD1 (6 bases). Trimming cost V 6 bases and J 6 bases, with 14 bases left between them. CDR3 size: 13 residues. Germline-derived CDR1 and CDR2 are SGHTA and FQGNSA. The CDR3 bases are TGTGCCAGCAGATCAAGGACAGACGATGGCTACACCTTC. As protein: CASRSRTDDGYTF.

V gene TRBV7-3 combines with J gene TRBJ2-3, with 8 positions matching TRBD1. V was pared by 6 bases and J by 4 bases, with 24 bases of the junction left unmatched. This CDR3 has 20 amino acids. Germline V lookup: CDR1 SGHTA, CDR2 FQGTGA. CDR3 bases: TGTGCCAGCAGTTCACAGCCCCAATATCGGACAGGGAGTAATGCAGATACGCAGTATTTT. Its translation is CASSSQPQYRTGSNADTQYF.

The chain recombines TRBV7-9 with TRBJ2-3; TRBD1 might be the D (7 bases). This CDR3 has 17 residues. Germline V gives CDR1 SEHNR, CDR2 FQNEAQ (reference sequence). V was cut by 4 bases and J by 0 bases, with 17 bases left in between. Here the CDR3 reads CASSSSAGTASTDTQYF. CDR3 coding DNA: TGTGCCAGCAGCTCGAGCGCGGGGACAGCTAGCACAGATACGCAGTATTTT.

This chain links TRBV9 with TRBJ1-6; no clear D. The CDR3 spans 13 residues. V lost 0 bases and J lost 9, with 7 bases in between. Per the germline V gene, CDR1 is SGDLS and CDR2 is YYNGEE. This CDR3 reads CASSVDRFSPLHF. The DNA for the CDR3 is TGTGCCAGCAGCGTAGATCGGTTTTCACCCCTCCACTTT.

V and J are TRBV18 and TRBJ1-1, with 11 bases aligning to TRBD1. The length of the CDR3 is 14 residues. From germline, CDR1 is KGHSH and CDR2 LQKENI. V shed 3 bases and J 9 bases; nucleotides not matched to a gene: 6. The CDR3 nucleotides are TGTGCCAGCTCACCTCTGGGACAGGGGGTCAAAGCTTTCTTT. As protein: CASSPLGQGVKAFF.

V and J are TRBV7-8 and TRBJ1-5; D is perhaps TRBD1 (6 bases). The CDR3 spans 17 residues. V gave up 1 base and J gave up 6 bases, with 19 bases separating them. Germline V lookup: CDR1 SGHVS, CDR2 FQNEAQ. The CDR3 region is CASSLEQGGNSVQPQHF. CDR3 DNA: TGTGCCAGCAGCTTAGAACAGGGAGGGAATTCGGTTCAGCCCCAGCATTTT.

The chain is built from TRBV5-3 and TRBJ1-6; D unclear. TRBV5-3 qualifies as an ORF whose function is uncertain. The CDR3 consists of 17 residues. V lost 3 bases and J 0 bases, leaving 13 bases between the germline ends. This chain's CDR3 is CARSSSEPSSYNSPLHF. The CDR3 DNA reads as TGTGCCAGAAGCTCCAGCGAACCTAGCTCCTATAATTCACCCCTCCACTTT.

The V and J genes are TRBV11-3 and TRBJ1-1, with 7 nucleotides matching TRBD1. V trimming: 5 bases; J trimming: 10 bases; junction bases outside the gene matches: 7. Germline CDR1 is SGHNT and CDR2 is YENEEA. The CDR3 totals 12 residues. CDR3 coding DNA: TGTGCCAGCAGCCCCCGACAGGGTTCAGCTTTCTTT. It translates to CASSPRQGSAFF.

V gene TRBV12-5 combines with J gene TRBJ1-2; D perhaps matches TRBD1 (6 bases). The germline CDR1 and CDR2 sequences are LGHNT and FRNRAP. CDR3 length equals 15 residues. Trimming pared 1 base from V and 3 bases from J, leaving 12 bases between. CDR3 nucleotide sequence: TGTGCTAGTGGTTTGGGCGGGGGGCTCGACTATGGCTACACCTTC. Translated, it gives CASGLGGGLDYGYTF.

As to this clone: Other DNA sequences in this sample translate to the same CDR3. This chain uses TRBV9 with TRBJ2-3, with 7 bases matching TRBD1. The germline V gene has CDR1 SGDLS and CDR2 YYNGEE. After removal of 0 bases from V and 3 bases from J, the junction contained 4 bases not matched to a gene. This CDR3 comprises 15 residues. CDR3: CASSVGGGGTDTQYF. CDR3 DNA: TGTGCCAGCAGCGTAGGAGGGGGCGGTACAGATACGCAGTATTTT.

The chain combines TRBV4-3 with TRBJ2-2; D might be TRBD2 (5 bases). The length of the CDR3 is 15 residues. CDR1 and CDR2 (germline): LGHNA, YSLEER. V was clipped by 2 bases and J by 9 bases, with 16 bases between them. The CDR3 sequence: CASSQSTIMGRELFF. The CDR3 DNA reads TGCGCCAGCAGCCAATCGACTATTATGGGCCGGGAGCTGTTTTTT.

This chain links TRBV6-1 with TRBJ1-2, with D maybe TRBD1 (6 bases). Germline assignment: CDR1 MNHNS and CDR2 SASEGT. The CDR3 loop spans 13 amino acids. The germline V and J ends were trimmed by 7 bases and 4 bases, with 13 bases remaining between them. CDR3 in amino acids: CASTTVQGYGYTF. The CDR3 DNA sequence: TGTGCCAGCACGACGGTACAGGGCTATGGCTACACCTTC.

J is TRBJ2-5 and V is TRBV6-5; D may be TRBD2 (5 bases). The J call could be wrong; TRBJ2-7 is a better fit for the DNA end. Germline CDR1 is MNHEY and CDR2 is SVGAGI. This CDR3 is built from 14 residues. CDR3 sequence: CASSYSSGSYEQYF. The DNA of the CDR3 is TGTGCCAGCAGTTACTCGTCGGGATCCTACGAGCAGTACTTC.

This chain uses TRBV7-9 with TRBJ1-3, with TRBD1 matching over 7 bases. In germline, CDR1 is SEHNR, CDR2 FQNEAQ (reference sequence). The CDR3 totals 15 residues. V was pared by 2 bases and J by 2 bases, with 3 bases of the junction left unmatched. CDR3 protein: CASSLWQGAGNTIYF. CDR3 bases: TGTGCCAGCAGCTTATGGCAGGGGGCTGGAAACACCATATATTTT.

This clone was detected only a few times. The chain has TRBV4-3 and TRBJ1-4, with TRBD1 matching 8 bases. The ends lost 5 bases at V and 7 bases at J; junction bases unmatched: 12. Germline CDR1 LGHNA, CDR2 YSLEER. This CDR3 has 16 residues. The CDR3 sequence is CASSAGDGQGSEKLFF. The CDR3 DNA reads TGCGCCAGCAGCGCAGGGGACGGACAGGGATCTGAAAAACTGTTTTTT.

This chain uses TRBV13 with TRBJ1-3, with TRBD1 as a possible D gene (6 bases). Germline CDR1 is PRHDT and CDR2 is FYEKMQ (reference sequence). The CDR3 is made up of 16 amino acids. Trimming cost V 3 bases and J 0 bases, with 12 bases left between them. The CDR3 loop reads CASSFRDTSSGNTIYF. As DNA, the CDR3 is TGTGCCAGCAGCTTCCGGGACACAAGCTCTGGAAACACCATATATTTT.

The V gene is TRBV19, the J gene TRBJ2-2; D possibly corresponds to TRBD1 (6 bases). The CDR3 totals 16 residues. V lost 4 bases, J lost 0 bases, and 12 bases lay in between. Germline-derived CDR1 and CDR2 are LNHDA and SQIVND (reference sequence). The DNA of the CDR3 is TGTGCCAGTAGTAACCGACAGGCTTCGAACACCGGGGAGCTGTTTTTT. Protein: CASSNRQASNTGELFF.

This chain uses TRBV21-1 with TRBJ2-1; the table's D call, TRBD1, has no DNA check behind it. TRBV21-1 is given as a pseudogene. This CDR3 has 16 residues. The CDR3 spells CASSKAKGRSYNEQFF. The CDR3 DNA reads TGTGCCAGCAGCAAAGCCAAGGGGCGCTCCTACAATGAGCAGTTCTTC.

This sequence joins TRBV18 and TRBJ2-1; D uncertain. The germline CDR1 and CDR2 sequences are KGHSH and LQKENI. V dropped 6 bases and J dropped 1 base, with 10 bases sitting between them. This CDR3 comprises 14 residues. CDR3 sequence: CASSPTVSYNEQFF. DNA of the CDR3: TGTGCCAGCTCTCCTACAGTGTCCTACAATGAGCAGTTCTTC. The entire variable domain, with the rest obtained from reference TRBV18 and TRBJ2-1, is as follows: NAGVMQNPRHLVRRRGQEARLRCSPMKGHSHVYWYRQLPEEGLKFMVYLQKENIIDESGMPKERFSAEFPKEGPSILRIQQVVRGDSAAYFCASSPTVSYNEQFFGPGTRLTVL.